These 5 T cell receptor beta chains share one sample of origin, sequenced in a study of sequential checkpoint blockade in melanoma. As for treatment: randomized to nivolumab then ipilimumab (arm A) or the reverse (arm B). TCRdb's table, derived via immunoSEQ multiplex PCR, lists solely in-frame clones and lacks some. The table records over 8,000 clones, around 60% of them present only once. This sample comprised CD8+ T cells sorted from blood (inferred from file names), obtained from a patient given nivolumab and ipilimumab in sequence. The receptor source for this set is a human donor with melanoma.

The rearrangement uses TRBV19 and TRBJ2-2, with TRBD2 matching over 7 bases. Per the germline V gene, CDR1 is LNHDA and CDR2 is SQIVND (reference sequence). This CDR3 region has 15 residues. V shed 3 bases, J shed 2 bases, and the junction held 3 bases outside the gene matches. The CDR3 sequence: CASSISGGNTGELFF. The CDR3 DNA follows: TGTGCCAGTAGTATCTCGGGGGGAAACACCGGGGAGCTGTTTTTT.

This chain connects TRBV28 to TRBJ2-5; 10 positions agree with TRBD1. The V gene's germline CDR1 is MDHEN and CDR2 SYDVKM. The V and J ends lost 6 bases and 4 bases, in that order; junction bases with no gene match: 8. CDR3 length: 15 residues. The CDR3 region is CASSPGDRGRETQYF. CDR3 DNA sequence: TGTGCCAGCAGCCCAGGGGACAGGGGAAGAGAGACCCAGTACTTC. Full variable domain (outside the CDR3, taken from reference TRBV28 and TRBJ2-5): DVKVTQSSRYLVKRTGEKVFLECVQDMDHENMFWYRQDPGLGLRLIYFSYDVKMKEKGDIPEGYSVSREKKERFSLILESASTNQTSMYLCASSPGDRGRETQYFGPGTRLLVL.

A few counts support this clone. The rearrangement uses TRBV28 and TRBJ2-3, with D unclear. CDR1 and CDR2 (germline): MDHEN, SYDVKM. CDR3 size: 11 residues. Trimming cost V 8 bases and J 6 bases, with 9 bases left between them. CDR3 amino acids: CASEERDTQYF. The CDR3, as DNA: TGTGCCAGCGAGGAGAGGGATACGCAGTATTTT.

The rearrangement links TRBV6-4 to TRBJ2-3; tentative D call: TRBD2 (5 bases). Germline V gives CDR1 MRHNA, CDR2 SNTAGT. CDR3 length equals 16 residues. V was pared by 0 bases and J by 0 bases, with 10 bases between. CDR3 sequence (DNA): TGTGCCAGCAGTGACTCCGCGGGTGCTAGCACAGATACGCAGTATTTT. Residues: CASSDSAGASTDTQYF.

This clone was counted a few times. The CDR3 sequence: CASSQDRGPGELFF. The CDR3 DNA reads TGTGCCAGCAGCCAAGACAGGGGGCCCGGGGAGCTGTTTTTT. The chain has TRBV4-2 and TRBJ2-2, with TRBD1 identical over 8 bases. The CDR3 consists of 14 residues. Germline V gene sequence: CDR1 LGHNA, CDR2 YNFKEQ. The ends lost 0 bases at V and 6 bases at J; junction bases unmatched: 0.